The table lists the clone carrying this TCR beta chain with many counts. Using RNA transcripts, the TCR beta CDR3 regions were amplified. RT-PCR in the first round used HTBI primers; a second-round multiplex PCR followed. TCRdb passed the multiplex PCR reads through MiXCR, listing each CDR3 protein once. The sample lists 1 million to 1.3 million distinct CDR3 sequences; approximately 35% were seen once. This sample is part of a study of Graves' ophthalmopathy and Graves' hyperthyroidism. The CDR3 sequence is 14 residues long. Germline V CDR1 and CDR2: SGDLS, YYNGEE. V was pared by 3 bases and J by 5 bases, with 7 bases of the junction left unmatched.

The sample taken for sequencing was peripheral blood or thyroid tissue (not recorded which). The chain has TRBV9 and TRBJ2-5, with 7 positions matching TRBD1. The source of this sequence is an adult man with Graves' hyperthyroidism. The CDR3 sequence is CASSERQGRETQYF. The CDR3 DNA reads as TGTGCCAGCAGCGAGAGACAGGGTAGGGAGACCCAGTACTTC.